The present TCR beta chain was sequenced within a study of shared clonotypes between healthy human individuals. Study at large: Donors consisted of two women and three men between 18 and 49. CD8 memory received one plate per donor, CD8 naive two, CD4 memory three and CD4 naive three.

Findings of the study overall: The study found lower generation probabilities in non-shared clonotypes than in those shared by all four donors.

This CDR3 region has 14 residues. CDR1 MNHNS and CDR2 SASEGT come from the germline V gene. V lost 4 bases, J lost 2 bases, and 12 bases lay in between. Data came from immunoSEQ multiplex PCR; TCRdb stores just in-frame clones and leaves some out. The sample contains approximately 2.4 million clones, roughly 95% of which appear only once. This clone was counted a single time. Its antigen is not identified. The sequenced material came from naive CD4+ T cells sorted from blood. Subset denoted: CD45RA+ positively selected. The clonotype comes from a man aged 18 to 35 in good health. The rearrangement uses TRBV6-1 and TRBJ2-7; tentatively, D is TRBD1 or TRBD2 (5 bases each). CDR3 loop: CASSGGTDAYEQYF. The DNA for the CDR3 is TGTGCCAGCAGTGGGGGGACGGACGCCTACGAGCAGTACTTC.